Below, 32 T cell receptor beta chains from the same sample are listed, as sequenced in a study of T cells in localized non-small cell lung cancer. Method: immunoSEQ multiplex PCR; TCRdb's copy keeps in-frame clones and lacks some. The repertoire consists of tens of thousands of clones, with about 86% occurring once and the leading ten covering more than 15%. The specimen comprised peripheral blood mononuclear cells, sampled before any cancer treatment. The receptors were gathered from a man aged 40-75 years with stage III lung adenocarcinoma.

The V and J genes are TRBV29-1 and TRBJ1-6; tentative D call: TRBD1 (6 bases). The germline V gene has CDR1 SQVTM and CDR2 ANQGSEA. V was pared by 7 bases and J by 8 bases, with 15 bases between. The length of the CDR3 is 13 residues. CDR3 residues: CSGSDSWDSPLHF. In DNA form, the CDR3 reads TGCAGCGGCTCGGACAGCTGGGATTCACCCCTCCACTTT.

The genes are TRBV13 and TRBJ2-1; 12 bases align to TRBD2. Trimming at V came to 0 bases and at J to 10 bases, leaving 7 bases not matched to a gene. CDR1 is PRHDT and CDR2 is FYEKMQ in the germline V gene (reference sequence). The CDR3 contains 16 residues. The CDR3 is CASSLGGLAGGREQFF. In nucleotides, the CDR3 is TGTGCCAGCAGCTTAGGCGGGCTAGCGGGGGGGCGCGAGCAGTTCTTC.

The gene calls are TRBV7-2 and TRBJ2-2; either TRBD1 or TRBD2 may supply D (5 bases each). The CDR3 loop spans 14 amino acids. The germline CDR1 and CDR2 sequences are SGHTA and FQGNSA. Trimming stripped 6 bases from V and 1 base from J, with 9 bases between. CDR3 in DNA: TGTGCCAGCAGGGGGGTGATGAACACCGGGGAGCTGTTTTTT. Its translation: CASRGVMNTGELFF.

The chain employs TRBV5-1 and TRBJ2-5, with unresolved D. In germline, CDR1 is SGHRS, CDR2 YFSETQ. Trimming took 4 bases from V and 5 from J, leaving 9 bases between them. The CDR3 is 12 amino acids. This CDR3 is CASSGNSETQYF. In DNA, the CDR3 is TGCGCCAGCAGCGGGAACTCGGAGACCCAGTACTTC.

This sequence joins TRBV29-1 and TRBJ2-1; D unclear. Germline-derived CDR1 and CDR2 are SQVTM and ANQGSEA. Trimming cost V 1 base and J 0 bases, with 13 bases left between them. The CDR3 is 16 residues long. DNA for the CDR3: TGCAGCGTTGAAGGAGAAGCAGGAATCTCCTACAATGAGCAGTTCTTC. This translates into CSVEGEAGISYNEQFF.

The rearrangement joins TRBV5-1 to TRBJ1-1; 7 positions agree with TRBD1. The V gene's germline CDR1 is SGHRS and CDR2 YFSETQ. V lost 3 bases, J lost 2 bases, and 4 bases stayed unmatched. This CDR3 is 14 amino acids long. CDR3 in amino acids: CASSSGQPNTEAFF. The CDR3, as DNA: TGCGCCAGCAGCTCGGGACAGCCAAACACTGAAGCTTTCTTT. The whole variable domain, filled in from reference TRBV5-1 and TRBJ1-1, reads KAGVTQTPRYLIKTRGQQVTLSCSPISGHRSVSWYQQTPGQGLQFLFEYFSETQRNKGNFPGRFSGRQFSNSRSEMNVSTLELGDSALYLCASSSGQPNTEAFFGQGTRLTVV.

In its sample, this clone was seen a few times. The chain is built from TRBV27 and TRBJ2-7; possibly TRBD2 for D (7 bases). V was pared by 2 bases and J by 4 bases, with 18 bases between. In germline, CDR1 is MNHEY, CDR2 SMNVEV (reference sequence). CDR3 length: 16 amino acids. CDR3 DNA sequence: TGTGCCAGCAGTTTACGGGCAGGGGAGGGTTCGTACGAGCAGTACTTC. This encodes CASSLRAGEGSYEQYF.

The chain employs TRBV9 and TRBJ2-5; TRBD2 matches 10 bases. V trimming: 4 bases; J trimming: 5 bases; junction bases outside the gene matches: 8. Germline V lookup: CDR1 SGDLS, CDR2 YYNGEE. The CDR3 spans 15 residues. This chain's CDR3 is CASSPQAGGPETQYF. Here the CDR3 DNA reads TGTGCCAGCAGCCCCCAAGCGGGGGGGCCGGAGACCCAGTACTTC.

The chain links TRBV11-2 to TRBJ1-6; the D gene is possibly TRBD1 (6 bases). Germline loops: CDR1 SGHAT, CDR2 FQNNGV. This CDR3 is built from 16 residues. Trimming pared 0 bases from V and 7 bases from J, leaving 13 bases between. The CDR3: CASSLEGGSGNSPLHF. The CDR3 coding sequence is TGTGCCAGCAGCTTAGAAGGGGGATCTGGGAATTCACCCCTCCACTTT.

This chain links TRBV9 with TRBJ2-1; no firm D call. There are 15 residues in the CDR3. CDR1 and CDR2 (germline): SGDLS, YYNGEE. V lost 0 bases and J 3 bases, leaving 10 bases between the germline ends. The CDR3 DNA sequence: TGTGCCAGCAGCGTAGAAGAGTCCTTCTACAATGAGCAGTTCTTC. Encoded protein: CASSVEESFYNEQFF. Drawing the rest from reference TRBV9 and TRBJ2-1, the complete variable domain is DSGVTQTPKHLITATGQRVTLRCSPRSGDLSVYWYQQSLDQGLQFLIQYYNGEERAKGNILERFSAQQFPDLHSELNLSSLELGDSALYFCASSVEESFYNEQFFGPGTRLTVL.

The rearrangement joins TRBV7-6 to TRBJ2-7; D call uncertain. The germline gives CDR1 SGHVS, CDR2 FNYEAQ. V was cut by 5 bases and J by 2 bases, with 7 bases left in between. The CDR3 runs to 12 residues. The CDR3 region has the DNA TGTGCCAGCAGCAATGGACCCTACGAGCAGTACTTC. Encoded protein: CASSNGPYEQYF. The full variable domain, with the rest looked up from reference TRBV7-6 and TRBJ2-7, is GAGVSQSPRYKVTKRGQDVALRCDPISGHVSLYWYRQALGQGPEFLTYFNYEAQQDKSGLPNDRFSAERPEGSISTLTIQRTEQRDSAMYRCASSNGPYEQYFGPGTRLTVT.

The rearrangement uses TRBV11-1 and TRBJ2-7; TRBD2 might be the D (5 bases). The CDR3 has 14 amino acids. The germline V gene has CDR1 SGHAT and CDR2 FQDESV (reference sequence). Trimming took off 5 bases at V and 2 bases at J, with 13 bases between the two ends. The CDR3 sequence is CASSPGTAAYEQYF. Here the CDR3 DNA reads TGTGCCAGCAGCCCGGGAACAGCCGCCTACGAGCAGTACTTC.

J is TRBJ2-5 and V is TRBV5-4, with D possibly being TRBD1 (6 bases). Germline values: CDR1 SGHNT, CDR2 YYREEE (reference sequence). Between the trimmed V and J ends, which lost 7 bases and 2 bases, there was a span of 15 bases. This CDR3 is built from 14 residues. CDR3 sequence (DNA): TGTGCCAGCTTTGCACAGGGCCCTCAAGAGACCCAGTACTTC. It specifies CASFAQGPQETQYF.

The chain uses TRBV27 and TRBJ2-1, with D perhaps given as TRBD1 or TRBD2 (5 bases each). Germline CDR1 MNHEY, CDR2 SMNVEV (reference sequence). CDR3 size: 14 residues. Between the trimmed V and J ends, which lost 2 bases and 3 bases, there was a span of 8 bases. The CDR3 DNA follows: TGTGCCAGCAGTTTAGGGGACGACTACAATGAGCAGTTCTTC. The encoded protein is CASSLGDDYNEQFF.

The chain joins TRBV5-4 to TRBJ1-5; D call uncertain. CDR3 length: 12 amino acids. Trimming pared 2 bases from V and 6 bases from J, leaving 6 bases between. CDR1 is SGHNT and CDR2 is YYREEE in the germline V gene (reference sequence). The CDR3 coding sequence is TGTGCCAGCAGCTTCCCTGGTCAGCCCCAGCATTTT. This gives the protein CASSFPGQPQHF.

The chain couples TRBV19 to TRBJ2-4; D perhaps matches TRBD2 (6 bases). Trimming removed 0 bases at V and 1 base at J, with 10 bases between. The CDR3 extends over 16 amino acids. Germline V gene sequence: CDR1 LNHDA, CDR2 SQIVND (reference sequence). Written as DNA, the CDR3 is TGTGCCAGTAGTATAGATAGGGACTTTGCCAAAAACATTCAGTACTTC. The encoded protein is CASSIDRDFAKNIQYF.

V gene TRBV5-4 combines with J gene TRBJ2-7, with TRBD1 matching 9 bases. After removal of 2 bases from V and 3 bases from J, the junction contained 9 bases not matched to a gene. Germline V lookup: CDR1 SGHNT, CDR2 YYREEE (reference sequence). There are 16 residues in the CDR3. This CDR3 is CASSLNGGTGNYEQYF. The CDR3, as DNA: TGTGCCAGCAGCTTAAATGGCGGGACAGGGAACTACGAGCAGTACTTC.

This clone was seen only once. For the CDR3, the DNA is TGCGCCAGCAGCTTCCGTGGGTCGAGAGATGGGCAGTACTTC. This codes for CASSFRGSRDGQYF. This rearrangement joins TRBV5-1 to TRBJ2-7; no clear D. Trimming shortened V by 2 bases and J by 9 bases, and 18 bases separated the two germline ends. Germline V CDR1 and CDR2: SGHRS, YFSETQ. The CDR3 is 14 residues long.

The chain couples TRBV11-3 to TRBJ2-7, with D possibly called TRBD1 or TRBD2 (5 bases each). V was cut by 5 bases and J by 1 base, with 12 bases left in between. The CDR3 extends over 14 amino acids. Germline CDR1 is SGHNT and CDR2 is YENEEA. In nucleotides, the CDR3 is TGTGCCAGCAGCCCCCGGGACGGGTCCTACGAGCAGTACTTC. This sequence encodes CASSPRDGSYEQYF.

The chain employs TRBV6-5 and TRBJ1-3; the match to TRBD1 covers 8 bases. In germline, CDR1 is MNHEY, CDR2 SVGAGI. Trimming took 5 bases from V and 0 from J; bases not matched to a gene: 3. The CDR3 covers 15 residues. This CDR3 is CASSGTGFSGNTIYF. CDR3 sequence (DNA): TGTGCCAGCAGTGGGACAGGATTCTCTGGAAACACCATATATTTT.

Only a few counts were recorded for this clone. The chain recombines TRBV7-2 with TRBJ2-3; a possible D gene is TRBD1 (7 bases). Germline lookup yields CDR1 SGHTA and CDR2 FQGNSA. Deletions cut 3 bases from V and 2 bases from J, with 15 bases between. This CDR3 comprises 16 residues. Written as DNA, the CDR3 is TGTGCCAGCAGCTTCGAGGGGGGACAGTTCACAGATACGCAGTATTTT. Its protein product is CASSFEGGQFTDTQYF.

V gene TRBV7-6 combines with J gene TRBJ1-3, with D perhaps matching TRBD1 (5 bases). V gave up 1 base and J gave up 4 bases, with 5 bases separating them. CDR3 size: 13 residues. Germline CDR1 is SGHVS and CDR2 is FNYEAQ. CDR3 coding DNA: TGTGCCAGCAGCTTAGGGGGCGGAAACACCATATATTTT. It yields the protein CASSLGGGNTIYF.

CDR3 residues: CASSGVATNEKLFF. The DNA for the CDR3 is TGTGCCAGCAGTGGGGTGGCAACTAATGAAAAACTGTTTTTT. The gene calls are TRBV6-5 and TRBJ1-4; D unresolved. The germline CDR1 and CDR2 sequences are MNHEY and SVGAGI. Between the trimmed V and J ends, which lost 5 bases and 0 bases, there was a span of 7 bases. The CDR3 has 14 residues.

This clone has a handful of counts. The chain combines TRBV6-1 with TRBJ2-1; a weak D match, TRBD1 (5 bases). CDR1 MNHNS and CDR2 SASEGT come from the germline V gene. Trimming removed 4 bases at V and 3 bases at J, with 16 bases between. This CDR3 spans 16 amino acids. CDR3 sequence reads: CASSVSTGADYNEQFF. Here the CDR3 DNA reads TGTGCCAGCAGTGTGTCGACTGGGGCAGACTACAATGAGCAGTTCTTC.

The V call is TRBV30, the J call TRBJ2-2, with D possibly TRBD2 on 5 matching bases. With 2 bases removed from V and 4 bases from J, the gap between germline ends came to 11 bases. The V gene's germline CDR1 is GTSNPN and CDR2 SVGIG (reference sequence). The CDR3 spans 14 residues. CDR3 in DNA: TGTGCCTGGAGTAAGGACTTAACCACCGGGGAGCTGTTTTTT. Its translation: CAWSKDLTTGELFF. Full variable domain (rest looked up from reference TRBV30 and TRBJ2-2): SQTIHQWPATLVQPVGSPLSLECTVEGTSNPNLYWYRQAAGRGLQLLFYSVGIGQISSEVPQNLSASRPQDRQFILSSKKLLLSDSGFYLCAWSKDLTTGELFFGEGSRLTVL.

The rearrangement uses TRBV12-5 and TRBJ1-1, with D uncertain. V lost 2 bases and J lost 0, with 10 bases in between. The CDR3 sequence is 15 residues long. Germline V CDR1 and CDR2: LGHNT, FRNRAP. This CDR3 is CASGLRNYMNTEAFF. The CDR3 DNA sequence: TGTGCTAGTGGTTTGCGAAATTATATGAACACTGAAGCTTTCTTT.

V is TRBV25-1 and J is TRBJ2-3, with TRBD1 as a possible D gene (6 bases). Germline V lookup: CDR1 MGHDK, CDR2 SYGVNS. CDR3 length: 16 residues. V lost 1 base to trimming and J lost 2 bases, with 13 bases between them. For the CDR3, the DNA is TGTGCCAGCAGTGAATGGCAGGGGCCCTCCACAGATACGCAGTATTTT. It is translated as CASSEWQGPSTDTQYF.

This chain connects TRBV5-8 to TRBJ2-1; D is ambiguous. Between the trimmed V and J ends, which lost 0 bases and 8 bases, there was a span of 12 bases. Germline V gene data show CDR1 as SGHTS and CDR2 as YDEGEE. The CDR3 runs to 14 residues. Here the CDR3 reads CASSLGAIEDEQFF. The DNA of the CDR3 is TGTGCCAGCAGCTTGGGGGCGATAGAAGATGAGCAGTTCTTC.

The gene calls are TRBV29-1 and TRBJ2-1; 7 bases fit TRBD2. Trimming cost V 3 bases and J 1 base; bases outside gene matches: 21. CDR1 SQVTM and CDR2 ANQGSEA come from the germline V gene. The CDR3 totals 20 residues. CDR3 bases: TGCAGCGTTGATTGGGGGGTTAGACTAGCCGCACTAAGATCCTACAATGAGCAGTTCTTC. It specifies CSVDWGVRLAALRSYNEQFF.

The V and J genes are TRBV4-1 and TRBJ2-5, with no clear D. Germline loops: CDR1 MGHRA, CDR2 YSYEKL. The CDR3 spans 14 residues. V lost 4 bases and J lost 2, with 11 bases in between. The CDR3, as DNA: TGCGCCAGCAGCCTCCCGGGCGTACAAGAGACCCAGTACTTC. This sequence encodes CASSLPGVQETQYF.

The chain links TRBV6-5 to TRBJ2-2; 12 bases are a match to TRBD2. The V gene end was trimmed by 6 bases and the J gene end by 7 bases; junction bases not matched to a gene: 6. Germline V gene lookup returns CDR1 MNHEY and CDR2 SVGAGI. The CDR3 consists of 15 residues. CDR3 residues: CASSRTSGVGGELFF. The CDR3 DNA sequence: TGTGCCAGCAGCCGGACTAGCGGGGTTGGCGGGGAGCTGTTTTTT.

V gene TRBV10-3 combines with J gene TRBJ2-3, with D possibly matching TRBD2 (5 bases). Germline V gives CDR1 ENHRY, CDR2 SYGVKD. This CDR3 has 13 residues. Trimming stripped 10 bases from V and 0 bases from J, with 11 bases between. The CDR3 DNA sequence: TGTGCCACCCGGGGATCTAGCACAGATACGCAGTATTTT. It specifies CATRGSSTDTQYF.